This entry is about one T cell receptor beta chain. Its antigen is currently unknown. The V and J ends lost 3 bases and 0 bases respectively, with 17 bases between them. There are 18 residues in the CDR3. Per the germline V gene, CDR1 is MDHEN and CDR2 is SYDVKM. This record comes from a study of shared clonotypes between healthy human individuals. In the original processing: Junction-only sequences produced by ImmunoSEQ had no quality scores, so filtering differed. TCRdb's copy holds only in-frame clones and misses some; the assay was immunoSEQ multiplex PCR. Clone size and V and J calls were adopted from that table, with D and trimming inferred from the DNA. This table has roughly 2.5 million clones, approximately 94% appearing once. The study separated CD4+ cells into CD45RA+ naive and CD45RA-negative memory subsets. Study-level findings and limits: Donors were few, which limited the genetic and exposure-history diversity represented. On the whole, naive subsets had larger estimated richness than memory subsets had.

What was sequenced was naive CD4+ T cells sorted from blood. The subset: CD45RA+ positively selected. V and J are TRBV28 and TRBJ1-4; unclear D gene. The sequence derives from a man between 18 and 35 years old in good health. The CDR3 spells CASSLAGFLFATNEKLFF. Written as DNA, the CDR3 is TGTGCCAGCAGTTTGGCAGGTTTCCTATTTGCAACTAATGAAAAACTGTTTTTT.